Presented here are 22 T cell receptor beta chains from one specimen sequenced in a study of cytomegalovirus exposure and HLA in healthy donors. PCR involved 60 Vbeta and 13 Jbeta primers. Sequenced by immunoSEQ multiplex PCR; TCRdb stores in-frame clones only, minus some. Among approximately 160,000 clones listed, 80% to 85% were seen once. Sequencing was carried out using PBMCs. These receptors were obtained from a man aged 50-59 years in good health and CMV-seropositive.

The chain combines TRBV7-9 with TRBJ2-7; D is uncertain. Trimming removed 5 bases at V and 3 bases at J, with 17 bases between. The germline gives CDR1 SEHNR, CDR2 FQNEAQ (reference sequence). The CDR3 covers 15 residues. Written as DNA, the CDR3 is TGTGCCAGCAGCGCAGTGTTTGGCCCACACTACGAGCAGTACTTC. Translated, it gives CASSAVFGPHYEQYF.

The rearrangement links TRBV19 to TRBJ1-5; D unclear. Looked up from germline, CDR1 is LNHDA and CDR2 is SQIVND (reference sequence). The V end lost 5 bases, the J end lost 5 bases, and 10 bases lay between the germline ends. This CDR3 region has 13 residues. The CDR3 DNA sequence: TGTGCCAGTAGTCTTCTGATAGATCAGCCCCAGCATTTT. This sequence encodes CASSLLIDQPQHF. The full variable domain, completed using reference TRBV19 and TRBJ1-5, is DGGITQSPKYLFRKEGQNVTLSCEQNLNHDAMYWYRQDPGQGLRLIYYSQIVNDFQKGDIAEGYSVSREKKESFPLTVTSAQKNPTAFYLCASSLLIDQPQHFGDGTRLSIL.

This chain links TRBV6-1 with TRBJ2-1, with D unresolved. Germline CDR1 and CDR2: MNHNS and SASEGT. The CDR3 is 15 amino acids. V was trimmed by 1 base and J by 3 bases, leaving 10 bases between them. CDR3 in amino acids: CASSEGGIFYNEQFF. CDR3 DNA sequence: TGTGCCAGCAGTGAAGGAGGAATCTTCTACAATGAGCAGTTCTTC.

This clone turned up a few times. The chain carries TRBV6-6 and TRBJ1-5, with D uncertain. V was clipped by 7 bases and J by 9 bases, with 16 bases between them. Germline loops: CDR1 MNHNY, CDR2 SVGAGI (reference sequence). The CDR3 is made up of 13 amino acids. The CDR3 coding sequence is TGTGCCAGCACCGGAGTGGAGGGTTTGCCCCAGCATTTT. Translating it yields CASTGVEGLPQHF.

The genes are TRBV11-3 and TRBJ2-2, with 10 bases matching TRBD1. Germline assignment: CDR1 SGHNT and CDR2 YENEEA. J was trimmed by 6 bases and V by 0 bases; bases with no gene match: 1. The CDR3 contains 15 residues. CDR3: CASSLETGGAGELFF. CDR3 DNA: TGTGCCAGCAGCTTAGAGACAGGGGGCGCCGGGGAGCTGTTTTTT.

CDR3 nucleotide sequence: TGCGCCAGCAGCTTGGCGACAGGGACGAGCGAGCAGTACTTC. It encodes CASSLATGTSEQYF. J is TRBJ2-7 and V is TRBV5-1; 7 bases map to TRBD1. Germline V lookup: CDR1 SGHRS, CDR2 YFSETQ. The CDR3 contains 14 residues. The trim removed 0 bases at V and 6 bases at J, leaving 6 bases unmatched.

The rearrangement links TRBV13 to TRBJ2-7; D possibly corresponds to TRBD2 (5 bases). CDR1 is PRHDT and CDR2 is FYEKMQ in the germline V gene (reference sequence). V was clipped by 2 bases and J by 5 bases, with 13 bases between them. The CDR3 extends over 14 amino acids. As DNA, the CDR3 is TGTGCCAGCAGCTTAAACGGGAAATTCCACGAGCAGTACTTC. This translates into CASSLNGKFHEQYF.

The chain is built from TRBV30 and TRBJ1-2, with no clear D. CDR1 and CDR2 from the germline V gene are GTSNPN and SVGIG (reference sequence). This CDR3 region has 12 residues. With 5 bases removed from V and 7 bases from J, the gap between germline ends came to 14 bases. The CDR3 DNA sequence: TGTGCCTGGGTTCAGAAGCGAGGTGGCTACACCTTC. This translates into CAWVQKRGGYTF.

The chain employs TRBV6-1 and TRBJ1-5; TRBD1 matches 9 bases. This CDR3 has 15 residues. Germline V gene lookup returns CDR1 MNHNS and CDR2 SASEGT. The ends lost 4 bases at V and 3 bases at J; junction bases unmatched: 4. Written as DNA, the CDR3 is TGTGCCAGCAGTGGCCGGGACAGGGACAATCAGCCCCAGCATTTT. Translated, it gives CASSGRDRDNQPQHF.

The V gene is TRBV7-9, the J gene TRBJ1-2; 7 bases are shared with TRBD1. The CDR3 runs to 14 residues. Trimming removed 0 bases from V and 7 bases from J; junction bases left unmatched: 5. Per the germline V gene, CDR1 is SEHNR and CDR2 is FQNEAQ (reference sequence). The DNA of the CDR3 is TGTGCCAGCAGCTTAGCGGACAGGTGGGGTGGCTACACCTTC. Translation gives CASSLADRWGGYTF.

V is TRBV5-1 and J is TRBJ2-1; 8 positions match TRBD2. Germline lookup yields CDR1 SGHRS and CDR2 YFSETQ. V was clipped by 4 bases and J by 6 bases; unmatched bases: 3. The CDR3 is 13 residues long. The CDR3 DNA reads TGCGCCAGCAGCCCCGGGACTAGCAATGAGCAGTTCTTC. Protein product: CASSPGTSNEQFF.

This sequence joins TRBV4-1 and TRBJ2-5; D is unclear. Germline V gene lookup returns CDR1 MGHRA and CDR2 YSYEKL. Trimming removed 4 bases from V and 5 bases from J, with 11 bases in between. CDR3 length: 13 amino acids. CDR3 nucleotides: TGCGCCAGCAGCCGCATACTATACGAGACCCAGTACTTC. Encoded protein: CASSRILYETQYF.

The J gene is TRBJ1-4, the V gene TRBV5-4; 11 bases agree with TRBD1. Trimming at V came to 4 bases and at J to 7 bases, leaving 9 bases not matched to a gene. Germline CDR1 reads SGHNT; CDR2 reads YYREEE (reference sequence). The length of the CDR3 is 16 residues. The CDR3 sequence: CASSPQTGTGGEKLFF. CDR3 nucleotides: TGTGCCAGCAGCCCGCAAACCGGGACAGGGGGTGAAAAACTGTTTTTT.

This sequence joins TRBV19 and TRBJ1-5; 10 nucleotides align to TRBD1. The CDR3 is made up of 15 amino acids. The germline gives CDR1 LNHDA, CDR2 SQIVND (reference sequence). The ends lost 7 bases at V and 1 base at J; junction bases unmatched: 4. CDR3 amino acids: CASKGQGMSNQPQHF. DNA for the CDR3: TGTGCCAGTAAGGGACAGGGGATGAGCAATCAGCCCCAGCATTTT.

This chain connects TRBV12-1 to TRBJ2-7; TRBD2 was called by the table and not checked on the DNA. TRBV12-1 is given as a pseudogene. This CDR3 spans 14 amino acids. CDR3 protein: CASGGVAGSYEQYF. CDR3 coding DNA: TGTGCCAGCGGGGGGGTTGCGGGCTCCTACGAGCAGTACTTC.

The gene calls are TRBV5-6 and TRBJ2-7; 8 nucleotides line up with TRBD1. Germline CDR1 SGHDT, CDR2 YYEEEE. V lost 0 bases to trimming and J lost 3 bases; unmatched junction nucleotides: 8. CDR3 length: 16 amino acids. DNA for the CDR3: TGTGCCAGCAGCTTGGCACGAAGGACAGGGATCTACGAGCAGTACTTC. Translation gives CASSLARRTGIYEQYF. The full variable domain, its missing parts supplied by reference TRBV5-6 and TRBJ2-7, is DAGVTQSPTHLIKTRGQQVTLRCSPKSGHDTVSWYQQALGQGPQFIFQYYEEEERQRGNFPDRFSGHQFPNYSSELNVNALLLGDSALYLCASSLARRTGIYEQYFGPGTRLTVT.

The V and J genes are TRBV30 and TRBJ2-5; 11 nucleotides align to TRBD2. Trimming at V came to 3 bases and at J to 3 bases, leaving 3 bases not matched to a gene. This CDR3 is built from 14 residues. The germline CDR1 and CDR2 sequences are GTSNPN and SVGIG (reference sequence). The CDR3 DNA reads as TGTGCCTGGAGGGGGGGACTAGCGGAAGAGACCCAGTACTTC. Translation: CAWRGGLAEETQYF.

The V gene is TRBV29-1, the J gene TRBJ2-3, with D possibly TRBD1 on 5 matching bases. Germline-derived CDR1 and CDR2 are SQVTM and ANQGSEA. The V gene lost 5 bases and the J gene lost 0 bases, with 15 bases spanning the gap. The CDR3 runs to 15 residues. CDR3 nucleotides: TGCAGCGTTTACAACTGGGGCCAGAGCACAGATACGCAGTATTTT. Amino acids: CSVYNWGQSTDTQYF.

The gene calls are TRBV28 and TRBJ1-5, with D possibly TRBD1 on 6 matching bases. V dropped 7 bases and J dropped 3 bases, with 13 bases sitting between them. The CDR3 is made up of 14 amino acids. In germline, CDR1 is MDHEN, CDR2 SYDVKM. CDR3: CASTNAGDNQPQHF. CDR3 bases: TGTGCCAGCACCAATGCAGGGGACAATCAGCCCCAGCATTTT.

In DNA, the CDR3 is TGTGCCTGGGGTAGCGGGGGGTGGTCAGATACGCAGTATTTT. Translation: CAWGSGGWSDTQYF. V usage is TRBV30 and J usage is TRBJ2-3; 10 positions match TRBD2. The V gene end was trimmed by 5 bases and the J gene end by 4 bases; junction bases not matched to a gene: 6. This CDR3 is 14 amino acids long. The germline V gene encodes CDR1 GTSNPN and CDR2 SVGIG (reference sequence).

CDR3 loop: CASSNRDTALAFF. The CDR3 coding sequence is TGTGCCAGCAGCAACCGGGACACCGCGTTAGCTTTCTTT. The V gene is TRBV5-5, the J gene TRBJ1-1; possibly TRBD1 for D (6 bases). Trimming removed 4 bases from V and 10 bases from J, with 17 bases in between. CDR3 length: 13 amino acids. Germline values: CDR1 SGHKS, CDR2 YYEKEE (reference sequence).

This chain uses TRBV5-8 with TRBJ1-6; unclear D gene. The ends were cut back, 1 base at V and 2 bases at J, with 13 bases in the middle. The CDR3 has 17 amino acids. The germline gives CDR1 SGHTS, CDR2 YDEGEE. The CDR3 loop is CASSLYPSAAYNSPLHF. CDR3 coding DNA: TGTGCCAGCAGCTTGTATCCGAGCGCCGCCTATAATTCACCCCTCCACTTT. Using reference TRBV5-8 and TRBJ1-6 for the parts outside the CDR3, the full variable domain is EAGVTQSPTHLIKTRGQQATLRCSPISGHTSVYWYQQALGLGLQFLLWYDEGEERNRGNFPPRFSGRQFPNYSSELNVNALELEDSALYLCASSLYPSAAYNSPLHFGNGTRLTVT.